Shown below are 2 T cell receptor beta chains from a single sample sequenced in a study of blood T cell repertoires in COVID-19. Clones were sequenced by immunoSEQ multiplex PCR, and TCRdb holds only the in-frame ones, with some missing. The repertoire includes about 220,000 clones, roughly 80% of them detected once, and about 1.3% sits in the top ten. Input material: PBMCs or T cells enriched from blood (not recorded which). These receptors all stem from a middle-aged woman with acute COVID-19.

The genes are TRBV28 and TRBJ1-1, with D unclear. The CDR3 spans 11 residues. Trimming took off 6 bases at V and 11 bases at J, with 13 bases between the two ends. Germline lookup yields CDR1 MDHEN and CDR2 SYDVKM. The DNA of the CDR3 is TGTGCCAGCAGACGGAGGGAGAGGGCTTTCTTT. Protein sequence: CASRRRERAFF.

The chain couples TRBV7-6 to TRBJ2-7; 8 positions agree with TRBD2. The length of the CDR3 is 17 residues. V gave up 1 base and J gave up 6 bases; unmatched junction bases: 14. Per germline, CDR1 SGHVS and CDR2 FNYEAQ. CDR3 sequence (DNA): TGTGCCAGCAGCTTAGATGTAGGCGGGAGGTCCTATTTCGAGCAGTACTTC. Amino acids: CASSLDVGGRSYFEQYF. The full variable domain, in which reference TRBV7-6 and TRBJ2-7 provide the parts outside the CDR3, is GAGVSQSPRYKVTKRGQDVALRCDPISGHVSLYWYRQALGQGPEFLTYFNYEAQQDKSGLPNDRFSAERPEGSISTLTIQRTEQRDSAMYRCASSLDVGGRSYFEQYFGPGTRLTVT.